One sample yielded the 25 T cell receptor beta chains listed below, sequenced in a study of cytomegalovirus exposure and HLA in healthy donors. TCRdb keeps only in-frame clones here, not all; method: immunoSEQ multiplex PCR. The profile covers 250,000 to 350,000 clones, with roughly 90% appearing a single time and 0.95% to 1.5% taken by the ten largest. The sequenced material came from PBMCs. These receptors originate from a woman in her thirties in good health and CMV-seropositive.

The genes are TRBV7-2 and TRBJ1-1; D remains unclear. This CDR3 has 13 residues. The germline V gene has CDR1 SGHTA and CDR2 FQGNSA. V lost 5 bases and J 1 base, leaving 8 bases between the germline ends. The CDR3 spells CASSLKRNTEAFF. The CDR3 DNA sequence: TGTGCCAGCAGCCTCAAGAGGAACACTGAAGCTTTCTTT.

The CDR3, as DNA: TGTGCCTGGAAGGACAGGGTCACAGATACGCAGTATTTT. Protein sequence: CAWKDRVTDTQYF. The chain carries TRBV30 and TRBJ2-3; 8 positions agree with TRBD1. The germline CDR1 and CDR2 sequences are GTSNPN and SVGIG (reference sequence). The CDR3 consists of 13 residues. Trimming at V came to 4 bases and at J to 2 bases, leaving 2 bases not matched to a gene.

Worth noting for this clone: Other DNA sequences in this specimen translate into the identical CDR3. The CDR3 DNA follows: TGCAGCGTACCGACTTATAATGAGCAGTTCTTC. Its translation is CSVPTYNEQFF. The chain uses TRBV29-1 and TRBJ2-1; no definite D call. The ends were cut back, 6 bases at V and 7 bases at J, with 10 bases in the middle. CDR3 length equals 11 residues. The germline V gene encodes CDR1 SQVTM and CDR2 ANQGSEA.

V and J are TRBV11-2 and TRBJ2-1; D is uncertain. V was clipped by 2 bases and J by 3 bases, with 11 bases between them. Per the germline V gene, CDR1 is SGHAT and CDR2 is FQNNGV. The CDR3 has 15 amino acids. CDR3 region: CASSLPITNYNEQFF. CDR3 in DNA: TGTGCCAGCAGCTTACCGATTACCAACTACAATGAGCAGTTCTTC.

The CDR3 protein is CASSVDRRSYEQYF. CDR3 coding DNA: TGTGCCAGCAGCGTCGACAGGCGATCCTACGAGCAGTACTTC. The chain couples TRBV7-7 to TRBJ2-7; tentatively, D is TRBD1 (6 bases). Trimming removed 5 bases at V and 1 base at J, with 12 bases between. The length of the CDR3 is 14 residues. CDR1 and CDR2 from the germline V gene are SSHAT and FNYEAQ (reference sequence).

The V call is TRBV27, the J call TRBJ1-2; 7 positions agree with TRBD1. Germline lookup yields CDR1 MNHEY and CDR2 SMNVEV (reference sequence). The CDR3 length is 14 residues. Trimming cost V 3 bases and J 5 bases; bases outside gene matches: 6. This chain's CDR3 is CASSFGDSLYGYTF. CDR3 DNA sequence: TGTGCCAGCAGTTTTGGGGACAGTTTATATGGCTACACCTTC.

V and J are TRBV27 and TRBJ1-2; D is unclear. Trimming removed 3 bases from V and 5 bases from J, with 16 bases in between. This CDR3 is built from 15 residues. Germline loops: CDR1 MNHEY, CDR2 SMNVEV (reference sequence). The CDR3 bases are TGTGCCAGCAGTTTCGGGAGGGTTCTAGCTTATGGCTACACCTTC. Translating gives CASSFGRVLAYGYTF.

The chain carries TRBV4-3 and TRBJ2-7, with 11 bases that match TRBD1. Germline assignment: CDR1 LGHNA and CDR2 YSLEER. Losses at the gene ends were 0 bases for V and 5 bases for J; bases not matched to a gene: 6. CDR3 length: 16 amino acids. DNA of the CDR3: TGCGCCAGCAGCCAAGATCATGGACAGGGGGCGGACGAGCAGTACTTC. It specifies CASSQDHGQGADEQYF.

CDR3 amino acids: CASSQDLLAGGFTGELFF. The CDR3 coding sequence is TGCGCCAGCAGCCAAGATCTCTTAGCGGGGGGTTTCACCGGGGAGCTGTTTTTT. V is TRBV4-1 and J is TRBJ2-2, with 10 bases lining up with TRBD2. Losses at the gene ends were 0 bases for V and 4 bases for J; bases not matched to a gene: 8. The germline gives CDR1 MGHRA, CDR2 YSYEKL. This CDR3 has 18 residues.

The chain couples TRBV27 to TRBJ1-6; 10 nucleotides line up with TRBD1. After removal of 3 bases from V and 3 bases from J, the junction contained 2 bases not matched to a gene. This CDR3 is 16 amino acids long. In germline, CDR1 is MNHEY, CDR2 SMNVEV (reference sequence). The CDR3 nucleotides read TGTGCCAGCAGTTTCAGGACAGGGGGCTATAATTCACCCCTCCACTTT. Its translation is CASSFRTGGYNSPLHF.

The rearrangement joins TRBV13 to TRBJ2-7; 7 bases are a match to TRBD2. Trimming took 5 bases from V and 3 from J; bases not matched to a gene: 10. Germline V CDR1 and CDR2: PRHDT, FYEKMQ (reference sequence). This CDR3 is 15 amino acids long. CDR3 in amino acids: CASSLRLAEVYEQYF. CDR3 nucleotide sequence: TGTGCCAGCAGCCTGAGGCTAGCGGAGGTCTACGAGCAGTACTTC. The full variable domain, completed using reference TRBV13 and TRBJ2-7, is AAGVIQSPRHLIKEKRETATLKCYPIPRHDTVYWYQQGPGQDPQFLISFYEKMQSDKGSIPDRFSAQQFSDYHSELNMSSLELGDSALYFCASSLRLAEVYEQYFGPGTRLTVT.

This clone was detected ten times or more. This CDR3 is also generated by other DNA sequences in the sample. The V gene is TRBV4-3, the J gene TRBJ1-1, with D hard to call. CDR1 and CDR2 from the germline V gene are LGHNA and YSLEER. The CDR3 length is 15 residues. The germline V and J ends were trimmed by 1 base and 1 base, with 10 bases remaining between them. The CDR3 sequence is CASSQVSGTNTEAFF. Here the CDR3 DNA reads TGCGCCAGCAGCCAAGTTTCCGGAACGAACACTGAAGCTTTCTTT.

This chain links TRBV5-1 with TRBJ2-7; 7 nucleotides match TRBD2. Germline lookup yields CDR1 SGHRS and CDR2 YFSETQ. This CDR3 has 14 residues. J was trimmed by 2 bases and V by 4 bases; bases with no gene match: 6. CDR3 sequence reads: CASSRGGETYEQYF. Written as DNA, the CDR3 is TGCGCCAGCAGCCGGGGAGGGGAAACCTACGAGCAGTACTTC.

The V gene is TRBV6-1, the J gene TRBJ2-1; 7 positions agree with TRBD1. CDR1 MNHNS and CDR2 SASEGT come from the germline V gene. V gave up 8 bases and J gave up 3 bases; unmatched junction bases: 4. The CDR3 is 13 amino acids. In DNA form, the CDR3 reads TGTGCCAGCCGACAGGGCCTCTACAATGAGCAGTTCTTC. This encodes CASRQGLYNEQFF.

The CDR3 here is CASSQGQALEENIQYF. The CDR3 DNA follows: TGCGCCAGCAGCCAGGGACAGGCCCTTGAGGAAAACATTCAGTACTTC. V and J are TRBV4-1 and TRBJ2-4; 8 bases line up with TRBD1. CDR1 and CDR2 from the germline V gene are MGHRA and YSYEKL. The length of the CDR3 is 16 residues. With 3 bases clipped from V and 5 bases from J, the junction kept 9 bases outside the gene matches.

The chain links TRBV19 to TRBJ2-1; no firm D call. V lost 7 bases and J lost 0, with 13 bases in between. The CDR3 loop spans 15 amino acids. Germline V CDR1 and CDR2: LNHDA, SQIVND (reference sequence). This chain's CDR3 is CASNSGLSSYNEQFF. CDR3 nucleotide sequence: TGTGCCAGTAATTCGGGCCTGAGCTCCTACAATGAGCAGTTCTTC.

This sequence joins TRBV20-1 and TRBJ1-5; TRBD1 might be the D (5 bases). This CDR3 spans 11 amino acids. Trimming left V 1 base short and J 9 bases short, with 7 bases between. Germline values: CDR1 DFQATT, CDR2 SNEGSKA (reference sequence). In DNA form, the CDR3 reads TGCAGTGCTAGAGTCGGGGGGCCCCAGCATTTT. It encodes CSARVGGPQHF.

V gene TRBV2 combines with J gene TRBJ1-6; D not resolved. The CDR3 is made up of 15 amino acids. The V gene lost 4 bases and the J gene lost 13 bases, with 20 bases spanning the gap. The germline gives CDR1 SNHLY, CDR2 FYNNEI. In nucleotides, the CDR3 is TGTGCCAGCAGTGGGACGGGTAGGGTGAATTATCCCCTCCACTTT. Protein: CASSGTGRVNYPLHF.

The gene calls are TRBV19 and TRBJ1-4; D is possibly TRBD1 (6 bases). Trimming cost V 5 bases and J 13 bases, with 11 bases left between them. The CDR3 spans 11 residues. The germline V gene encodes CDR1 LNHDA and CDR2 SQIVND (reference sequence). The CDR3 DNA follows: TGTGCCAGTAGTTTCACAGGGAGACTGTTTTTT. It yields the protein CASSFTGRLFF.

The rearrangement links TRBV6-6 to TRBJ2-7, with a possible D match to TRBD2 (6 bases). Trimming stripped 2 bases from V and 2 bases from J, with 13 bases between. CDR3 length: 15 amino acids. The germline gives CDR1 MNHNY, CDR2 SVGAGI (reference sequence). This chain's CDR3 is CASSYERGAAYEQYF. The CDR3 DNA follows: TGTGCCAGCAGTTACGAGCGCGGGGCTGCCTACGAGCAGTACTTC.

V gene TRBV5-8 combines with J gene TRBJ2-5; TRBD1 is a possible D gene (6 bases). V lost 4 bases and J lost 0, with 13 bases in between. CDR3 length equals 15 residues. Germline values: CDR1 SGHTS, CDR2 YDEGEE. The CDR3 DNA follows: TGTGCCAGCAGCGGTGGGACATTGTACCAAGAGACCCAGTACTTC. It yields the protein CASSGGTLYQETQYF.

This chain uses TRBV25-1 with TRBJ2-7, with TRBD1 as a possible D gene (6 bases). This CDR3 has 14 residues. The V end lost 4 bases, the J end lost 4 bases, and 14 bases lay between the germline ends. CDR1 and CDR2 from the germline V gene are MGHDK and SYGVNS. CDR3 sequence reads: CASSGWTESYEQYF. The CDR3 DNA reads as TGTGCCAGCAGTGGTTGGACAGAGTCTTACGAGCAGTACTTC.

This chain uses TRBV11-2 with TRBJ2-7, with D perhaps TRBD2 (5 bases). The germline V and J ends were trimmed by 3 bases and 1 base, with 16 bases remaining between them. This CDR3 has 16 residues. Looked up from germline, CDR1 is SGHAT and CDR2 is FQNNGV. CDR3 nucleotides: TGTGCCAGCAGCTTTGGGGTGGGAGTTGGTTCCTACGAGCAGTACTTC. It specifies CASSFGVGVGSYEQYF.

This clone was recorded only once. Other DNA sequences of this sample code for an identical CDR3. The J gene is TRBJ1-4, the V gene TRBV30, with TRBD1 as a possible D gene (5 bases). Germline lookup yields CDR1 GTSNPN and CDR2 SVGIG (reference sequence). Trimming left V 2 bases short and J 0 bases short, with 10 bases between. The CDR3 is 15 amino acids. CDR3 nucleotides: TGTGCCTGGAGTTTGGGGGGTGCAACTAATGAAAAACTGTTTTTT. The encoded protein is CAWSLGGATNEKLFF.

The chain links TRBV6-5 to TRBJ2-7; 8 bases align to TRBD1. The CDR3 runs 14 residues. J gave up 0 bases and V 6 bases, and 4 bases lay outside the gene matches. Germline CDR1 is MNHEY and CDR2 is SVGAGI. CDR3 residues: CASRRDRLSYEQYF. CDR3 DNA: TGTGCCAGCAGGAGGGACAGGCTCTCCTACGAGCAGTACTTC.